Presented here are 5 T cell receptor beta chains from one specimen sequenced in a study of CD8 T cells in Susac syndrome. Random hexamers were used to reverse transcribe the RNA input (roughly 0.5 to 1 ug). TCRdb passed the immunoSEQ multiplex PCR reads through MiXCR, listing each CDR3 protein once. The sample consists of roughly 160,000 distinct CDR3 sequences, around 94% of them appearing once. The sequenced sample consisted of CD4+ T cells from PBMCs. Source of these receptors: a human donor in good health.

The chain links TRBV19 to TRBJ2-3; maybe TRBD2 (5 bases). Germline assignment: CDR1 LNHDA and CDR2 SQIVND (reference sequence). V was trimmed by 3 bases and J by 4 bases, leaving 11 bases between them. The CDR3 totals 14 residues. In DNA form, the CDR3 reads TGTGCCAGTAGTATCACTAGGATTCCAGATACGCAGTATTTT. Translated: CASSITRIPDTQYF.

The chain has TRBV18 and TRBJ2-6; D is undetermined. Trimming took off 6 bases at V and 0 bases at J, with 12 bases between the two ends. The CDR3 is 16 residues long. Per the germline V gene, CDR1 is KGHSH and CDR2 is LQKENI. As DNA, the CDR3 is TGTGCCAGCTCTCAATACGAGAGCTCTGGGGCCAACGTCCTGACTTTC. Translation: CASSQYESSGANVLTF.

The V and J genes are TRBV20-1 and TRBJ1-1, with D uncertain. In germline, CDR1 is DFQATT, CDR2 SNEGSKA (reference sequence). The CDR3 length is 14 residues. V gave up 5 bases and J gave up 0 bases, with 13 bases separating them. The DNA of the CDR3 is TGCAGTGCTGCCATAGGGTTCATGAACACTGAAGCTTTCTTT. Translated, it gives CSAAIGFMNTEAFF.

The chain combines TRBV29-1 with TRBJ1-1; maybe TRBD1 (5 bases). This CDR3 comprises 13 residues. Germline CDR1 reads SQVTM; CDR2 reads ANQGSEA. V lost 5 bases and J lost 0, with 10 bases in between. The CDR3 spells CSVTGHLNTEAFF. The CDR3 nucleotides are TGCAGCGTTACGGGGCATTTGAACACTGAAGCTTTCTTT.

The chain is built from TRBV7-2 and TRBJ2-3, with no clear D. Trimming shortened V by 4 bases and J by 4 bases, and 6 bases separated the two germline ends. The CDR3 spans 12 residues. Germline values: CDR1 SGHTA, CDR2 FQGNSA. CDR3 amino acids: CASSSIPDTQYF. In DNA form, the CDR3 reads TGTGCCAGCAGCTCCATCCCAGATACGCAGTATTTT.